This record covers a single T cell receptor (beta chain). This specimen belongs to a study of shared clonotypes between healthy human individuals. Here immunoSEQ multiplex PCR was the method, and the copy in TCRdb shows in-frame clones only, minus some. The table has about 480,000 clones, roughly 78% seen once. Sequenced input: PBMCs. This TCR was sampled from a woman aged 35 to 49 in good health. Some clones in this sample may be carry-over from other donors' samples.

The CDR3 DNA sequence: TGTGCCGGCGGGCGGACTACACGCTACAATGAGCAGTTCTTC. This sequence encodes CAGGRTTRYNEQFF. This chain links TRBV6-1 with TRBJ2-1, with a tentative D call TRBD2 (6 bases). This CDR3 spans 14 amino acids. The V gene lost 11 bases and the J gene lost 3 bases, with 17 bases spanning the gap. Germline-derived CDR1 and CDR2 are MNHNS and SASEGT.